The rows below give T cell receptor beta chains drawn from one sample of a study of molecular identifiers for immune sequencing clone quantification. TCRdb called the PCR reads again in MiXCR, with one record for every CDR3 protein. The sample contains hundreds of thousands of distinct CDR3 sequences, 20% to 25% of which appear only once. Sequencing input: naive CD8+ T cells from blood, with Jurkat cell RNA spiked in. The receptors were sampled from a human donor in good health. Some libraries in this study had Jurkat cell RNA spiked in. Each CDR3 is given with its conserved first and last residue. Fields, in order: J gene, V gene, CDR3 protein.

j_call: TRBJ2-2; v_call: TRBV7-9; cdr3_aa: CASSPSVGDTGELFF
j_call: TRBJ2-7; v_call: TRBV15; cdr3_aa: CATSRVGQGVPYEQYF
j_call: TRBJ1-5; v_call: TRBV6-2/TRBV6-3; cdr3_aa: CASSLQPSPQHF
j_call: TRBJ2-1; v_call: TRBV7-8; cdr3_aa: CASSAPASGDNEQFF
j_call: TRBJ1-5; v_call: TRBV6-1; cdr3_aa: CASSEEVTYPLEPQHF
j_call: TRBJ1-1; v_call: TRBV29-1; cdr3_aa: CSVLYLNTEAFF
j_call: TRBJ2-1; v_call: TRBV7-9; cdr3_aa: CASSPPGLLGDEQFF
j_call: TRBJ1-3; v_call: TRBV9; cdr3_aa: CASSASDGRSGNTIYF
j_call: TRBJ2-2; v_call: TRBV6-5; cdr3_aa: CASSPTPGQGAGGELFF
j_call: TRBJ2-7; v_call: TRBV19; cdr3_aa: CASSQRGLSYEQYF
j_call: TRBJ1-1; v_call: TRBV29-1; cdr3_aa: CSVAEGATEAFF
j_call: TRBJ1-5; v_call: TRBV2; cdr3_aa: CASSEARGQAQPQHF
j_call: TRBJ1-1; v_call: TRBV12-5; cdr3_aa: CASGLFGIEDTEAFF
j_call: TRBJ2-2; v_call: TRBV14; cdr3_aa: CASSQGRGPLEGELFF
j_call: TRBJ2-3; v_call: TRBV11-2; cdr3_aa: CASSLLWAGPDTQYF
j_call: TRBJ1-4; v_call: TRBV3-1; cdr3_aa: CASSPVTGANEKLFF
j_call: TRBJ2-3; v_call: TRBV24-1; cdr3_aa: CATSDPGTGTGTDTQYF
j_call: TRBJ2-3; v_call: TRBV29-1; cdr3_aa: CSVEYGDGVPDTQYF
j_call: TRBJ2-5; v_call: TRBV7-2; cdr3_aa: CASSFFTPPGRKETQYF
j_call: TRBJ1-1; v_call: TRBV7-6; cdr3_aa: CAGSLGDAEAFF
j_call: TRBJ2-7; v_call: TRBV12-3/TRBV12-4; cdr3_aa: CAISEAGSPYEQYF
j_call: TRBJ1-5; v_call: TRBV19; cdr3_aa: CASSIADNYPQPQHF
j_call: TRBJ1-2; v_call: TRBV12-5; cdr3_aa: CASGLVQVTDKFF
j_call: TRBJ2-1; v_call: TRBV7-9; cdr3_aa: CASSNPTGTSGRGSYNEQFF
j_call: TRBJ2-7; v_call: TRBV20-1; cdr3_aa: CSATGLPGYEQYF
j_call: TRBJ1-5; v_call: TRBV7-8; cdr3_aa: CASSPSRGIYSNQPQHF
j_call: TRBJ2-7; v_call: TRBV29-1; cdr3_aa: CSVGPGTRGGSYEQYF
j_call: TRBJ2-7; v_call: TRBV4-1; cdr3_aa: CASSQGPAEDYEQYF
j_call: TRBJ2-1; v_call: TRBV10-3; cdr3_aa: CAISEASGGAVEFF
j_call: TRBJ2-7; v_call: TRBV10-3; cdr3_aa: CAIQEFAGLLYEQYF
j_call: TRBJ2-3; v_call: TRBV6-5; cdr3_aa: CASSYSEGRADTQYF
j_call: TRBJ1-1; v_call: TRBV4-3; cdr3_aa: CASSQGRGWGTEAFF
j_call: TRBJ2-7; v_call: TRBV20-1; cdr3_aa: CSARPRGAYEQYF
j_call: TRBJ1-5; v_call: TRBV27; cdr3_aa: CASSLSQGGNQPQHF
j_call: TRBJ2-7; v_call: TRBV4-3; cdr3_aa: CASSSGFSSYEQYF
j_call: TRBJ2-7; v_call: TRBV6-5; cdr3_aa: CASSYVAGGDPYEQYF
j_call: TRBJ1-1; v_call: TRBV11-2; cdr3_aa: CASSPLRGVISTEAFF
j_call: TRBJ1-3; v_call: TRBV4-3; cdr3_aa: CASSQGPAVSGNTIYF
j_call: TRBJ1-5; v_call: TRBV6-2/TRBV6-3; cdr3_aa: CASSLWTDNQPQHF
j_call: TRBJ1-2; v_call: TRBV5-6; cdr3_aa: CASSLESGGKDGYTF
j_call: TRBJ2-6; v_call: TRBV7-2; cdr3_aa: CASSPGRTSTGANVLTF
j_call: TRBJ1-3; v_call: TRBV7-9; cdr3_aa: CASSGTDDGNTIYF
j_call: TRBJ1-2; v_call: TRBV5-1; cdr3_aa: CASSRTTGIGYGYTF
j_call: TRBJ1-1; v_call: TRBV7-9; cdr3_aa: CASSFSGGRDTEAFF
j_call: TRBJ1-3; v_call: TRBV7-6; cdr3_aa: CASSFGDSGNTIYF
j_call: TRBJ1-5; v_call: TRBV12-3/TRBV12-4; cdr3_aa: CASRTGGGQPQHF
j_call: TRBJ1-5; v_call: TRBV7-9; cdr3_aa: CASSSRGQPQHF
j_call: TRBJ1-4; v_call: TRBV7-9; cdr3_aa: CASSLVGWKATNEKLFF
j_call: TRBJ1-5; v_call: TRBV7-2; cdr3_aa: CASSADPSYQPQHF
j_call: TRBJ2-5; v_call: TRBV11-2; cdr3_aa: CASSFGDSLQETQYF
j_call: TRBJ2-1; v_call: TRBV20-1; cdr3_aa: CSARVSGTAYSEQFF
j_call: TRBJ1-4; v_call: TRBV11-2; cdr3_aa: CASSDWTGRTEKLFF